Shown below are 17 T cell receptor beta chains from a single sample sequenced in a study of OX40 agonist ivuxolimab in advanced cancers. Measured with immunoSEQ multiplex PCR; TCRdb has only the in-frame clones, and not every one. The data contain about 23,000 clones, about 85% of them singletons. This sample comprised CD4+ or CD8+ T cells sorted from blood, obtained in a trial of the OX40 agonist ivuxolimab. The receptors were sampled from an adult with an advanced solid tumor such as melanoma, head and neck, liver or kidney cancer.

The J gene is TRBJ2-7, the V gene TRBV4-3; D not resolved. Per the germline V gene, CDR1 is LGHNA and CDR2 is YSLEER. This CDR3 is built from 12 residues. The V gene lost 3 bases and the J gene lost 0 bases, with 3 bases spanning the gap. The CDR3 loop reads CASSQSSYEQYF. The CDR3 DNA follows: TGCGCCAGCAGCCAGAGCTCCTACGAGCAGTACTTC.

The genes are TRBV2 and TRBJ2-5, with a tentative D call TRBD1 (6 bases). The assigned J gene may be wrong: the sequence end matches TRBJ2-7 better. This CDR3 is built from 11 residues. Germline CDR1 is SNHLY and CDR2 is FYNNEI. The chain's CDR3 is CARGASYEQYF. In DNA, the CDR3 is TGTGCCAGGGGGGCCTCCTACGAGCAGTACTTC.

The CDR3 nucleotides read TGTGCCAGCAGCTTCGGCGGGCCAGGGAGGTATACTTTCTTT. Encoded protein: CASSFGGPGRYTFF. The chain combines TRBV7-9 with TRBJ1-1, with a possible D match to TRBD1 (5 bases). Trimming shortened V by 3 bases and J by 12 bases, and 20 bases separated the two germline ends. The CDR3 runs to 14 residues. The germline V gene has CDR1 SEHNR and CDR2 FQNEAQ (reference sequence).

This clone was counted only a few times. A junction boundary mismatches the germline segment, possibly from a read error. This sequence joins TRBV4-3 and TRBJ2-3; 13 bases map to TRBD2. The CDR3 spans 18 residues. Germline V gene sequence: CDR1 LGHNA, CDR2 YSLEER. The DNA for the CDR3 is TGCGCCAGCAGCGAAGAGAAACTAGCGGGGGGGCAGGGAGATACGCAGTATTTT. Translation gives CASSEEKLAGGQGDTQYF.

This clone occurred once. The V gene is TRBV19, the J gene TRBJ1-4; tentative D call: TRBD1 (6 bases). The V gene's germline CDR1 is LNHDA and CDR2 SQIVND (reference sequence). The CDR3 loop spans 15 amino acids. The germline V and J ends were trimmed by 3 bases and 8 bases, with 16 bases remaining between them. CDR3 protein: CASSMTGALGEKLFF. The DNA for the CDR3 is TGTGCCAGTAGTATGACAGGAGCTCTGGGGGAAAAACTGTTTTTT.

V gene TRBV9 combines with J gene TRBJ2-2; TRBD2 matches 14 bases. The CDR3 consists of 18 residues. V dropped 3 bases and J dropped 1; count of bases not matched to a gene: 5. Germline V gives CDR1 SGDLS, CDR2 YYNGEE. The CDR3 reads CASSAGLAGGGNTGELFF. DNA for the CDR3: TGTGCCAGCAGCGCAGGACTAGCGGGAGGCGGGAACACCGGGGAGCTGTTTTTT.

The gene calls are TRBV2 and TRBJ2-1; a weak D match, TRBD2 (6 bases). The CDR3 spans 16 residues. Germline V gene sequence: CDR1 SNHLY, CDR2 FYNNEI. Between the trimmed V and J ends, which lost 6 bases and 7 bases, there was a span of 22 bases. The chain's CDR3 is CASRMLQTSQRNEQFF. CDR3 nucleotide sequence: TGTGCCAGCAGGATGCTCCAGACTAGTCAGCGAAATGAGCAGTTCTTC.

This chain uses TRBV30 with TRBJ2-1; D not resolved. V was cut by 4 bases and J by 0 bases, with 13 bases left in between. Germline V gene lookup returns CDR1 GTSNPN and CDR2 SVGIG (reference sequence). The CDR3 spans 15 residues. The CDR3 loop reads CAWNHGSSSYNEQFF. DNA for the CDR3: TGTGCCTGGAATCACGGCAGCAGCTCCTACAATGAGCAGTTCTTC.

This sequence joins TRBV4-1 and TRBJ2-4; TRBD2 matches 8 bases. V dropped 0 bases and J dropped 13; count of bases not matched to a gene: 8. CDR1 and CDR2 from the germline V gene are MGHRA and YSYEKL. The CDR3 loop spans 14 amino acids. CDR3 sequence: CASSQDRTGGLQYF. The CDR3 coding sequence is TGCGCCAGCAGCCAAGATCGGACGGGGGGGCTCCAGTACTTC.

The chain links TRBV5-4 to TRBJ2-7; TRBD2 matches 7 bases. The CDR3 covers 15 residues. Germline V gene sequence: CDR1 SGHNT, CDR2 YYREEE (reference sequence). V was clipped by 0 bases and J by 7 bases; unmatched bases: 10. The CDR3 here is CASSLASSGIDEQYF. DNA of the CDR3: TGTGCCAGCAGCTTGGCGTCCAGCGGGATCGATGAGCAGTACTTC. Using reference TRBV5-4 and TRBJ2-7 for the parts outside the CDR3, the full variable domain is ETGVTQSPTHLIKTRGQQVTLRCSSQSGHNTVSWYQQALGQGPQFIFQYYREEENGRGNFPPRFSGLQFPNYSSELNVNALELDDSALYLCASSLASSGIDEQYFGPGTRLTVT.

A few counts support this clone. This chain links TRBV6-1 with TRBJ1-4; maybe TRBD1 (6 bases). The V end was cut by 7 bases, the J end by 1 base, with 13 bases between. The CDR3 spans 15 residues. Germline-derived CDR1 and CDR2 are MNHNS and SASEGT. The chain's CDR3 is CASTLGGGTNEKLFF. CDR3 sequence (DNA): TGTGCCAGCACCCTAGGGGGAGGAACTAATGAAAAACTGTTTTTT.

This chain joins TRBV5-1 and TRBJ2-1; D gene ambiguous. V was shortened by 2 bases and J by 1 base, with 10 bases between the two germline ends. Germline CDR1 and CDR2: SGHRS and YFSETQ. The CDR3 extends over 15 amino acids. The CDR3 DNA sequence: TGCGCCAGCAGCTTACGATACGGTTCCTACAATGAGCAGTTCTTC. Encoded protein: CASSLRYGSYNEQFF.

In its sample, this clone was seen once. CDR3 in amino acids: CASSFGTGTAGGAFF. In nucleotides, the CDR3 is TGTGCCAGCAGCTTCGGGACAGGGACCGCGGGGGGAGCTTTCTTT. The rearrangement joins TRBV5-5 to TRBJ1-1; the match to TRBD1 covers 9 bases. The V and J ends lost 2 bases and 10 bases, in that order; junction bases with no gene match: 12. Germline values: CDR1 SGHKS, CDR2 YYEKEE (reference sequence). The CDR3 has 15 residues. The full variable domain, its missing parts supplied by reference TRBV5-5 and TRBJ1-1, is DAGVTQSPTHLIKTRGQQVTLRCSPISGHKSVSWYQQVLGQGPQFIFQYYEKEERGRGNFPDRFSARQFPNYSSELNVNALLLGDSALYLCASSFGTGTAGGAFFGQGTRLTVV.

The chain has TRBV5-1 and TRBJ2-3; TRBD2 matches at 11 bases. Germline CDR1 and CDR2: SGHRS and YFSETQ. This CDR3 has 16 residues. V lost 3 bases and J lost 2; bases outside the gene matches: 5. Here the CDR3 DNA reads TGCGCCAGCAGCTCCGGACTAGCGGGCGCCACAGATACGCAGTATTTT. Translating it yields CASSSGLAGATDTQYF.

The V and J genes are TRBV10-3 and TRBJ1-5; D is perhaps TRBD1 (5 bases). The V end lost 3 bases, the J end lost 2 bases, and 11 bases lay between the germline ends. This CDR3 spans 15 amino acids. Germline CDR1 and CDR2: ENHRY and SYGVKD. DNA of the CDR3: TGTGCCATCAGTGACGGGGAAGGGGGCAATCAGCCCCAGCATTTT. Translated, it gives CAISDGEGGNQPQHF.

The chain joins TRBV5-1 to TRBJ2-2, with TRBD2 matching over 14 bases. Trimming removed 3 bases from V and 0 bases from J; junction bases left unmatched: 1. Germline loops: CDR1 SGHRS, CDR2 YFSETQ. This CDR3 is 17 amino acids long. CDR3 bases: TGCGCCAGCAGCTCGGGACTAGCGGGGGCGAACACCGGGGAGCTGTTTTTT. This gives the protein CASSSGLAGANTGELFF.

This rearrangement joins TRBV29-1 to TRBJ2-1, with 9 bases identical to TRBD2. The CDR3 loop spans 14 amino acids. Germline lookup yields CDR1 SQVTM and CDR2 ANQGSEA. The trim removed 8 bases at V and 9 bases at J, leaving 14 bases unmatched. CDR3 region: CSLIPSGGQVEQFF. The CDR3 region has the DNA TGCAGCCTCATCCCCAGCGGGGGGCAGGTTGAGCAGTTCTTC.